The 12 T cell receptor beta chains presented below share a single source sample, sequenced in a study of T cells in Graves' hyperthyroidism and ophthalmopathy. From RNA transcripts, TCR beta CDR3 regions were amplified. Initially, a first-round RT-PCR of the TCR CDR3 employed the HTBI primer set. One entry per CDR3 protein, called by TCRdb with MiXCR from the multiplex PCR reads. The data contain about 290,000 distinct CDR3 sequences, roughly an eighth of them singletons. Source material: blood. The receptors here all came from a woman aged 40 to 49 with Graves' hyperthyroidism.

The CDR3 loop reads CASSRRASNEKLFF. DNA for the CDR3: TGTGCCAGCAGCCGCCGGGCCTCTAATGAAAAACTGTTTTTT. This chain connects TRBV3-1 to TRBJ1-4; D gene uncertain. V lost 4 bases and J lost 3, with 9 bases in between. Germline V lookup: CDR1 LGHDT, CDR2 YNNKEL (reference sequence). This CDR3 region has 14 residues.

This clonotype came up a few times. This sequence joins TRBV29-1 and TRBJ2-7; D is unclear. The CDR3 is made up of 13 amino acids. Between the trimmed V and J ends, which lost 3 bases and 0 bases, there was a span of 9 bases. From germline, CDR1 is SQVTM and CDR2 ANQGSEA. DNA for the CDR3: TGCAGCGTTGAGCCGCAGGACTCCTACGAGCAGTACTTC. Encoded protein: CSVEPQDSYEQYF.

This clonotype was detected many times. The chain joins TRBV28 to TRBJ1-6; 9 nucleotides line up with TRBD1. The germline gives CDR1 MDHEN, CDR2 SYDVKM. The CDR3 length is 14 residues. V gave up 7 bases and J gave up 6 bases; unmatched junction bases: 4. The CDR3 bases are TGTGCCAGCAAAACAGGGGGCTTTAATTCACCCCTCCACTTT. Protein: CASKTGGFNSPLHF.

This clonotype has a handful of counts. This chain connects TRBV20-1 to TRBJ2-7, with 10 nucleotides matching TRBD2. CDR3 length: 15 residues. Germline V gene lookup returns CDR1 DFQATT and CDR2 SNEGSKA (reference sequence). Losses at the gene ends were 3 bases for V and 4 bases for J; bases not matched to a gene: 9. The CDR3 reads CSASSGTSDPYEQYF. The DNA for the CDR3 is TGCAGTGCTAGTTCCGGGACTAGCGACCCTTACGAGCAGTACTTC.

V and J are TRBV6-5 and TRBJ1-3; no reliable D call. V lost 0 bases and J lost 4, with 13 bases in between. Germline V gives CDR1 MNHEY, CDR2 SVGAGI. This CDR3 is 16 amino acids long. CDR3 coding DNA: TGTGCCAGCAGTTACTCAGGCTCCCGAAAGGGAAACACCATATATTTT. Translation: CASSYSGSRKGNTIYF.

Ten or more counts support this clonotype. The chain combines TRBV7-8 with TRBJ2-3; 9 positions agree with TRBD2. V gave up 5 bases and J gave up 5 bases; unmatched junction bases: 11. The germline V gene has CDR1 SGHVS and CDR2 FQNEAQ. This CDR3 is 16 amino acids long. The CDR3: CASSTSPGLAGDTQYF. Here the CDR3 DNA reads TGTGCCAGCAGCACTAGTCCGGGACTAGCAGGAGATACGCAGTATTTT.

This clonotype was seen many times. Written as DNA, the CDR3 is TGTGCCTGGAGTTTAGGGTCTACTGGCTACACCTTC. Protein product: CAWSLGSTGYTF. This chain joins TRBV30 and TRBJ1-2; D not resolved. This CDR3 is built from 12 residues. In germline, CDR1 is GTSNPN, CDR2 SVGIG (reference sequence). The V and J ends lost 2 bases and 7 bases respectively, with 11 bases between them.

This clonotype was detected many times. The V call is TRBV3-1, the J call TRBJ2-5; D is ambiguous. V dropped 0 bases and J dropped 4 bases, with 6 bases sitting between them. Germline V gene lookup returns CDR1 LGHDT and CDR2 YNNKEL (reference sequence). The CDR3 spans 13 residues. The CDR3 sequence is CASSQDMGETQYF. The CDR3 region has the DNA TGTGCCAGCAGCCAAGATATGGGAGAGACCCAGTACTTC.

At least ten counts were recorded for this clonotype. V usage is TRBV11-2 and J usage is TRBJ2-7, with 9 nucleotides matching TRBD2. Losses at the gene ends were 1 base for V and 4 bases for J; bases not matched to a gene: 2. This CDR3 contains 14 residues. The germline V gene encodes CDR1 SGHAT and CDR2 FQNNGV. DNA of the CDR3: TGTGCCAGCAGCTTAGGGACTAGCGATTACGAGCAGTACTTC. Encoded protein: CASSLGTSDYEQYF.

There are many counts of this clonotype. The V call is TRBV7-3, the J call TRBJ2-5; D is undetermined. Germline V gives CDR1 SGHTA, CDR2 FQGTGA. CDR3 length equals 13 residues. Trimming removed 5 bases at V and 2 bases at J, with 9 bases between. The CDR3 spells CASSPLLQETQYF. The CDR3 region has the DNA TGTGCCAGCAGCCCGCTACTACAAGAGACCCAGTACTTC.

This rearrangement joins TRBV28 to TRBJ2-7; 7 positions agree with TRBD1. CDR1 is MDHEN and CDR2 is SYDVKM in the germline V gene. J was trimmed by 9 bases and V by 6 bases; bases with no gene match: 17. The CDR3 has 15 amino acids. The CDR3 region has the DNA TGTGCCAGCAGCCCGCCTCCGATCGGGACAGCCCTGCAGTACTTC. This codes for CASSPPPIGTALQYF.

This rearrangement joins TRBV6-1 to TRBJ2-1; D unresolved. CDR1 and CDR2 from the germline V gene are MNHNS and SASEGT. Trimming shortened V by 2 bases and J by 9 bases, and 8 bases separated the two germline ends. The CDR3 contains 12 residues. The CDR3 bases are TGTGCCAGCAGTGAAAGGTACGCTGAGCAGTTCTTC. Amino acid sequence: CASSERYAEQFF.